This T cell receptor (beta chain) was found in a study of PD-1 blockade in classical Hodgkin lymphoma. In the study overall: Patients got intravenous nivolumab 3 mg/kg every 2 weeks.

The CDR3 has 11 amino acids. V was cut by 1 base and J by 6 bases, with 4 bases left in between. From germline, CDR1 is SEHNR and CDR2 FQNEAQ (reference sequence). This clone appeared many times. This table comes from immunoSEQ multiplex PCR, and its TCRdb copy is limited to in-frame clones, with some not included. The top ten clones hold approximately 8.4% of a sample with some 65,000 clones, about two thirds of them seen once. Relapse was seen in all patients after autologous stem cell transplantation, and brentuximab vedotin exposure was variable. The source is a human donor with classical Hodgkin lymphoma. The material was peripheral blood mononuclear cells (PBMCs), obtained before the second cycle of nivolumab. The chain joins TRBV7-9 to TRBJ2-7; unclear D gene. This CDR3 is CASSLESEQYF. As DNA, the CDR3 is TGTGCCAGCAGCTTAGAGAGCGAGCAGTACTTC.